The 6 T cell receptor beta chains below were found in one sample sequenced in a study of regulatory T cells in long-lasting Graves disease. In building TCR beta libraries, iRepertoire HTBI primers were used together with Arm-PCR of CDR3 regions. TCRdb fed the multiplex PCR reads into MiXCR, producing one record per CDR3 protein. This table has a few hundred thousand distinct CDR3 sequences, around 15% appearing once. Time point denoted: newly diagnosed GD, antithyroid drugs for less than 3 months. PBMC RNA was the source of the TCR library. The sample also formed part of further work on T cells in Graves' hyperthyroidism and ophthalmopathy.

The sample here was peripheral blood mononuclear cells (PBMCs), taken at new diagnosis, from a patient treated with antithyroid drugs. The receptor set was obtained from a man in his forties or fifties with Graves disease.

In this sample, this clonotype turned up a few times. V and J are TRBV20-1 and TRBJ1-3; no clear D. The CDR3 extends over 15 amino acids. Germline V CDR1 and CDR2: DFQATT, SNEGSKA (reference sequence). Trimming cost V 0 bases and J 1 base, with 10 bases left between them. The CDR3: CSARDRVRSGNTIYF. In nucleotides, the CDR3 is TGCAGTGCTAGAGATAGGGTTCGTTCTGGAAACACCATATATTTT.

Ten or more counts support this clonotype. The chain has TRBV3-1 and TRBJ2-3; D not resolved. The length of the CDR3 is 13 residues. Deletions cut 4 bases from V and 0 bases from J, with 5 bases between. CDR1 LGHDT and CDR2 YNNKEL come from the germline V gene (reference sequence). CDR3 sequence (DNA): TGTGCCAGCAGCCTCCGTAGCACAGATACGCAGTATTTT. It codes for CASSLRSTDTQYF.

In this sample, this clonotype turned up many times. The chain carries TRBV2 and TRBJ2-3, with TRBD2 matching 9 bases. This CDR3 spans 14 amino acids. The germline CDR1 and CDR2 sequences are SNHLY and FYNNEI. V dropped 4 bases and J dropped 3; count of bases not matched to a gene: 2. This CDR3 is CASSVLAGTDTQYF. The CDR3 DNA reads TGTGCCAGCAGTGTCCTAGCGGGGACAGATACGCAGTATTTT.

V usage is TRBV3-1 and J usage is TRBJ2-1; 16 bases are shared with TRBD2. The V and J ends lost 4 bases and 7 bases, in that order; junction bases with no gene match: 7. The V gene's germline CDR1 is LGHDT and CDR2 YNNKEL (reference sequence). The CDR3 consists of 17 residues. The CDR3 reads CASSRGLAGGRRNEQFF. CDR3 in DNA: TGTGCCAGCAGCCGGGGACTAGCGGGGGGGCGTAGGAATGAGCAGTTCTTC.

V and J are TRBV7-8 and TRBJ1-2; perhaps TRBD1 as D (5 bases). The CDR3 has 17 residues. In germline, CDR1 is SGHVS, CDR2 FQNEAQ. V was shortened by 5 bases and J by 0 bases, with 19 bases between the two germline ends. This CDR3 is CASSRSARELANYGYTF. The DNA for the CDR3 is TGTGCCAGCAGCCGCTCGGCCAGGGAATTGGCTAACTATGGCTACACCTTC.

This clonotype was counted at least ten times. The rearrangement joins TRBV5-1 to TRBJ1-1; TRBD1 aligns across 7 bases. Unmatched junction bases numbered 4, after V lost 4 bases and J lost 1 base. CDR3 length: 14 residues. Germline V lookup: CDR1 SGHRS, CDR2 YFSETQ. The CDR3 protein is CASSTYRGNTEAFF. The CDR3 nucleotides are TGCGCCAGCAGCACCTACAGGGGGAACACTGAAGCTTTCTTT.